This passage covers 20 T cell receptor beta chains from one sample sequenced in a study of T cells in Graves' hyperthyroidism and ophthalmopathy (dated by TCRdb to between 2017 and 2020). Library method: multiplex PCR. For sequencing, an Illumina HiSeq 2000 was employed. The TCR beta CDR3 regions were amplified from the RNA transcripts. A first-round RT-PCR of the TCR CDR3 used the HTBI primer set with the Qiagen OneStep RT-PCR kit. TCRdb redid the processing of the public reads, applying fastp at Q25 and MiXCR, and retained in-frame beta chains. Every distinct CDR3 protein forms one entry, paired with its most common genes and DNA. The sample table records around 500,000 distinct CDR3 sequences; about 15% of these occur just once. 25% to 30% of the sample is in the top ten clones. The sequencing input was blood. The receptors originated from a woman in her thirties with Graves' ophthalmopathy.

This clonotype was seen repeatedly, ten times or more. V and J are TRBV27 and TRBJ2-3; possible D gene TRBD2, 6 bases. Looked up from germline, CDR1 is MNHEY and CDR2 is SMNVEV (reference sequence). The ends were cut back, 1 base at V and 5 bases at J, with 13 bases in the middle. This CDR3 has 15 residues. This CDR3 is CASSLLSGAGDTQYF. The CDR3 DNA reads as TGTGCCAGCAGTTTATTATCGGGAGCCGGAGATACGCAGTATTTT.

The CDR3 DNA is TGTGCCAGCAGTTACCAGAATCAGCCCCAGCATTTT. Translated: CASSYQNQPQHF. V gene TRBV28 combines with J gene TRBJ1-5; D remains ambiguous. The CDR3 runs 12 residues. V was trimmed by 4 bases and J by 4 bases, leaving 5 bases between them. The V gene's germline CDR1 is MDHEN and CDR2 SYDVKM.

The chain uses TRBV9 and TRBJ1-1; TRBD1 is a possible D gene (6 bases). Trimming took off 0 bases at V and 1 base at J, with 13 bases between the two ends. The germline gives CDR1 SGDLS, CDR2 YYNGEE. This CDR3 is built from 16 residues. The CDR3 DNA sequence: TGTGCCAGCAGCGTAGCTGACAGGCGAGGGAACACTGAAGCTTTCTTT. Encoded protein: CASSVADRRGNTEAFF. The entire variable domain, with the rest obtained from reference TRBV9 and TRBJ1-1, is as follows: DSGVTQTPKHLITATGQRVTLRCSPRSGDLSVYWYQQSLDQGLQFLIQYYNGEERAKGNILERFSAQQFPDLHSELNLSSLELGDSALYFCASSVADRRGNTEAFFGQGTRLTVV.

This clonotype occurred many times. The J gene is TRBJ1-6, the V gene TRBV7-2, with 11 bases lining up with TRBD1. CDR1 SGHTA and CDR2 FQGNSA come from the germline V gene. V trimming: 4 bases; J trimming: 8 bases; junction bases outside the gene matches: 4. The CDR3 has 15 residues. The CDR3 DNA is TGTGCCAGCAGCTGGACAGGGGGCAACGATTCACCCCTCCACTTT. It codes for CASSWTGGNDSPLHF.

This clonotype turned up a few times. The chain uses TRBV7-2 and TRBJ2-7; D perhaps matches TRBD1 (6 bases). The CDR3 loop spans 17 amino acids. The germline V gene has CDR1 SGHTA and CDR2 FQGNSA. V lost 1 base, J lost 2 bases, and 18 bases lay in between. The CDR3: CASSLVLRGLGPYEQYF. The CDR3 bases are TGTGCCAGCAGCTTAGTTCTTAGGGGGTTGGGGCCCTACGAGCAGTACTTC.

In its sample, this clonotype was seen many times. The chain is built from TRBV20-1 and TRBJ2-3, with 9 bases matching TRBD2. Trimming at V came to 6 bases and at J to 6 bases, leaving 16 bases not matched to a gene. CDR1 and CDR2 from the germline V gene are DFQATT and SNEGSKA (reference sequence). The CDR3 runs to 16 residues. As DNA, the CDR3 is TGCAGTGCCATAGGGGCGGCGGGAGGGGTGTTGGATACGCAGTATTTT. Encoded protein: CSAIGAAGGVLDTQYF.

This clonotype was picked up a small number of times. This chain links TRBV5-1 with TRBJ2-5; D is tentatively TRBD1 or TRBD2 (5 bases each). This CDR3 has 16 amino acids. V lost 7 bases and J 1 base, leaving 20 bases between the germline ends. The germline V gene encodes CDR1 SGHRS and CDR2 YFSETQ. CDR3 DNA sequence: TGCGCCAGCTTTCTGTCCCCCGGGGCCAGCCAAGAGACCCAGTACTTC. Its translation: CASFLSPGASQETQYF.

This clonotype has a count of ten or more. The chain combines TRBV7-9 with TRBJ2-1, with TRBD2 identical over 8 bases. Germline CDR1 is SEHNR and CDR2 is FQNEAQ (reference sequence). Trimming took 7 bases from V and 0 from J; bases not matched to a gene: 5. CDR3 length: 15 residues. CDR3 nucleotide sequence: TGTGCCAGCACAGACGGGGGGGCCTCCTACAATGAGCAGTTCTTC. Translating it yields CASTDGGASYNEQFF.

Many counts were recorded for this clonotype. The chain combines TRBV28 with TRBJ1-2, with a possible D match to TRBD1 (5 bases). Looked up from germline, CDR1 is MDHEN and CDR2 is SYDVKM. Trimming left V 6 bases short and J 4 bases short, with 12 bases between. This CDR3 has 13 residues. The CDR3 bases are TGTGCCAGCAGATCCGGGACCACCTATGGCTACACCTTC. This sequence encodes CASRSGTTYGYTF.

The chain is built from TRBV4-3 and TRBJ1-5, with D possibly matching TRBD1 (5 bases). Germline V gene sequence: CDR1 LGHNA, CDR2 YSLEER. The CDR3 totals 21 residues. The V and J ends lost 1 base and 2 bases respectively, with 27 bases between them. Here the CDR3 reads CASSQAFYRLGEERGNQPQHF. CDR3 nucleotides: TGCGCCAGCAGCCAAGCATTTTACAGGCTCGGAGAGGAGAGAGGCAATCAGCCCCAGCATTTT.

This clonotype has only a few counts. The rearrangement links TRBV19 to TRBJ1-1; D gene unclear. The V gene's germline CDR1 is LNHDA and CDR2 SQIVND (reference sequence). The CDR3 totals 14 residues. Trimming took 2 bases from V and 0 from J, leaving 7 bases between them. CDR3 protein: CASSIKGMNTEAFF. The CDR3 DNA follows: TGTGCCAGTAGTATAAAAGGGATGAACACTGAAGCTTTCTTT. Variable domain in full (rest from reference TRBV19 and TRBJ1-1): DGGITQSPKYLFRKEGQNVTLSCEQNLNHDAMYWYRQDPGQGLRLIYYSQIVNDFQKGDIAEGYSVSREKKESFPLTVTSAQKNPTAFYLCASSIKGMNTEAFFGQGTRLTVV.

The table lists this clonotype with a few counts. This chain links TRBV12-3 or TRBV12-4 with TRBJ2-3; no clear D. The ends were cut back, 6 bases at V and 3 bases at J, with 19 bases in the middle. There are 16 residues in the CDR3. As DNA, the CDR3 is TGTGCCAGCAGCCTCGTCCGGCCCCTCGAGACAGATACGCAGTATTTT. It encodes CASSLVRPLETDTQYF.

This clonotype was recorded many times. The chain is built from TRBV28 and TRBJ2-1, with a weak D call TRBD2 (7 bases). Germline V gives CDR1 MDHEN, CDR2 SYDVKM. CDR3 length equals 17 residues. V shed 2 bases and J shed 7 bases, with 21 bases lying between them. CDR3 nucleotide sequence: TGTGCCAGCAGTTTAGGGGGGGCGCGAGGGCTGGGAAATGAGCAGTTCTTC. This gives the protein CASSLGGARGLGNEQFF.

This clonotype was observed many times. The J gene is TRBJ2-5, the V gene TRBV7-9, with a weak D call TRBD1 (6 bases). The germline V and J ends were trimmed by 5 bases and 5 bases, with 18 bases remaining between them. This CDR3 spans 15 amino acids. The germline CDR1 and CDR2 sequences are SEHNR and FQNEAQ (reference sequence). The CDR3 region is CASSPGVRVGETQYF. CDR3 nucleotide sequence: TGTGCCAGCAGCCCAGGGGTGAGGGTCGGGGAGACCCAGTACTTC. Supplemented by reference TRBV7-9 and TRBJ2-5, the full variable domain reads DTGVSQNPRHKITKRGQNVTFRCDPISEHNRLYWYRQTLGQGPEFLTYFQNEAQLEKSRLLSDRFSAERPKGSFSTLEIQRTEQGDSAMYLCASSPGVRVGETQYFGPGTRLLVL.

This clonotype was picked up many times. V is TRBV28 and J is TRBJ2-1, with 11 bases identical to TRBD1. V shed 6 bases and J 4 bases; nucleotides not matched to a gene: 2. The CDR3 is 14 residues long. Germline assignment: CDR1 MDHEN and CDR2 SYDVKM. The CDR3 DNA sequence: TGTGCCAGCAGGGACAGGGGGCGATACAATGAGCAGTTCTTC. Translating it yields CASRDRGRYNEQFF.

Turning to this clonotype: At one end, the junction sequence differs from germline, possibly due to a read error. The V gene is TRBV27, the J gene TRBJ2-2; a weak D match, TRBD2 (6 bases). The length of the CDR3 is 16 residues. Germline-derived CDR1 and CDR2 are MNHEY and SMNVEV (reference sequence). The DNA for the CDR3 is TGTGCCAGCGGTTTATTTAGGGACTCTGACACCGGGGAGCTGTTTTTT. It encodes CASGLFRDSDTGELFF.

The sample holds a few counts of this clonotype. CDR3 sequence (DNA): TGTGCCACCAGTGATCCCGGGACAGGGGGAGGTGGCTACACCTTC. It yields the protein CATSDPGTGGGGYTF. V usage is TRBV24-1 and J usage is TRBJ1-2; TRBD1 matches at 11 bases. The germline gives CDR1 KGHDR, CDR2 SFDVKD. The CDR3 spans 15 residues. V lost 3 bases, J lost 7 bases, and 6 bases stayed unmatched.

The V call is TRBV20-1, the J call TRBJ2-3; tentatively, D is TRBD2 (6 bases). This CDR3 spans 15 amino acids. CDR1 is DFQATT and CDR2 is SNEGSKA in the germline V gene (reference sequence). Trimming shortened V by 6 bases and J by 2 bases, and 18 bases separated the two germline ends. CDR3 nucleotides: TGCAGTGCCCCCGACTCCCAGCGGGCCACAGATACGCAGTATTTT. Protein: CSAPDSQRATDTQYF.

About this clonotype: This could be a read error, since a much larger clone is one nucleotide away. The chain joins TRBV7-3 to TRBJ2-2, with a possible D match to TRBD2 (5 bases). This CDR3 has 13 amino acids. The germline gives CDR1 SGHTA, CDR2 FQGTGA. As DNA, the CDR3 is TGTGCCAGCAGCTTAGAATACACCGGGGAGCCGTTTTTT. Translating gives CASSLEYTGEPFF.

This clonotype was seen many times. V is TRBV20-1 and J is TRBJ2-3; TRBD2 agrees at 8 bases. V gave up 0 bases and J gave up 0 bases; unmatched junction bases: 5. The CDR3 is made up of 16 amino acids. In germline, CDR1 is DFQATT, CDR2 SNEGSKA (reference sequence). The CDR3 reads CSAREGGRWSTDTQYF. The CDR3 DNA follows: TGCAGTGCTAGAGAGGGCGGGAGGTGGAGCACAGATACGCAGTATTTT.